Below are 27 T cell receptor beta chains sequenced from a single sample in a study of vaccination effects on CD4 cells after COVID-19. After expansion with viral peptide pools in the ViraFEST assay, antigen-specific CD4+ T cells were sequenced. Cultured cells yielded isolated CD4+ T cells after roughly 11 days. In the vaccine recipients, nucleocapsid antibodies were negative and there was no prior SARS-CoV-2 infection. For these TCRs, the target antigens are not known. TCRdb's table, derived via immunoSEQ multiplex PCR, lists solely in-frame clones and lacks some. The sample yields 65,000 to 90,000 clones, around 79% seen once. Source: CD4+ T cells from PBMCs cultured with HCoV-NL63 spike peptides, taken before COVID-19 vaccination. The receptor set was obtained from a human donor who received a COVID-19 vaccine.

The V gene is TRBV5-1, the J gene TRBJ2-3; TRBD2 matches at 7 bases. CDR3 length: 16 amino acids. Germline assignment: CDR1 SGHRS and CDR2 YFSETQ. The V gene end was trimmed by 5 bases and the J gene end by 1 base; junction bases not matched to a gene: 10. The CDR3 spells CASSYGLGDGTDTQYF. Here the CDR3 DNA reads TGCGCCAGCAGTTACGGACTAGGAGACGGCACAGATACGCAGTATTTT. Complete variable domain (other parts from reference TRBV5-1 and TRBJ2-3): KAGVTQTPRYLIKTRGQQVTLSCSPISGHRSVSWYQQTPGQGLQFLFEYFSETQRNKGNFPGRFSGRQFSNSRSEMNVSTLELGDSALYLCASSYGLGDGTDTQYFGPGTRLTVL.

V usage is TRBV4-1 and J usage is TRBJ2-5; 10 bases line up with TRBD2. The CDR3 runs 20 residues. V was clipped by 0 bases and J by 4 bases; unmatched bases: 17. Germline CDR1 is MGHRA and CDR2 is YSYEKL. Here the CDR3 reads CASSQDSLSGGAFPGETQYF. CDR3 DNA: TGCGCCAGCAGCCAAGATTCCCTGAGCGGGGGGGCCTTCCCGGGAGAGACCCAGTACTTC.

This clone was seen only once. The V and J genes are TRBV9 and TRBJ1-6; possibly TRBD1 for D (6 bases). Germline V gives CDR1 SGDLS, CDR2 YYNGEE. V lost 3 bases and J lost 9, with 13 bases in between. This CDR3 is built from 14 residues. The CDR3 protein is CASSAGDMSSPLHF. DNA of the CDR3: TGTGCCAGCAGCGCCGGGGACATGAGTTCACCCCTCCACTTT. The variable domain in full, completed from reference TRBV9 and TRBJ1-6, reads DSGVTQTPKHLITATGQRVTLRCSPRSGDLSVYWYQQSLDQGLQFLIQYYNGEERAKGNILERFSAQQFPDLHSELNLSSLELGDSALYFCASSAGDMSSPLHFGNGTRLTVT.

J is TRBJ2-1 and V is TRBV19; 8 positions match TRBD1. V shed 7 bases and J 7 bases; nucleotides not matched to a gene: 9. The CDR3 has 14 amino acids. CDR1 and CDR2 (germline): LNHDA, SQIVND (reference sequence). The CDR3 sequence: CASTSGGARNEQFF. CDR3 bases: TGTGCCAGTACTTCAGGGGGCGCGCGGAATGAGCAGTTCTTC.

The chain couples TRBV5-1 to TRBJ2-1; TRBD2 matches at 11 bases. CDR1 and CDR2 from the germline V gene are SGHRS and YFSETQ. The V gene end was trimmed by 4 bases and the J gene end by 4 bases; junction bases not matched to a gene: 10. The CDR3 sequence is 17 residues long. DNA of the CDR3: TGCGCCAGCAGCGGGCCACTAGCGGGGGAGGTATACAATGAGCAGTTCTTC. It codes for CASSGPLAGEVYNEQFF.

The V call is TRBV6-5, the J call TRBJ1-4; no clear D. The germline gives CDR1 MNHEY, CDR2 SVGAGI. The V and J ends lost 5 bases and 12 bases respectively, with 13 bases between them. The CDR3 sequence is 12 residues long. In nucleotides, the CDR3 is TGTGCCAGCAGTAATTCACGGTCGGAACTGTTTTTT. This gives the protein CASSNSRSELFF.

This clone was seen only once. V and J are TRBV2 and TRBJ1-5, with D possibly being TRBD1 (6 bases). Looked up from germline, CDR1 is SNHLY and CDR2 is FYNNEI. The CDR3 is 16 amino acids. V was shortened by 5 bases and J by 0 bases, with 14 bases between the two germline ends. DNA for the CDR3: TGTGCCAGCAGTCAACGCCGGACAGTTAGCAATCAGCCCCAGCATTTT. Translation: CASSQRRTVSNQPQHF.

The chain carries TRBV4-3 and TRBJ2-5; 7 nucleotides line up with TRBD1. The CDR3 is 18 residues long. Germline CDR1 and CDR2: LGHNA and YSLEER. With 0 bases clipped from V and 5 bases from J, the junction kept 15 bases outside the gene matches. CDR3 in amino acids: CASSQEPLPGGHGETQYF. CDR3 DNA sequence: TGCGCCAGCAGCCAAGAGCCCTTACCAGGGGGTCATGGGGAGACCCAGTACTTC.

CDR3 sequence: CASSVRRFYSNQPQHF. CDR3 nucleotide sequence: TGCGCCAGCAGCGTTAGACGGTTCTATAGCAATCAGCCCCAGCATTTT. The J gene is TRBJ1-5, the V gene TRBV23-1; D uncertain. TRBV23-1 is an open reading frame, and its role is uncertain. The CDR3 consists of 16 residues. Trimming pared 6 bases from V and 0 bases from J, leaving 15 bases between.

The CDR3 is CASNQRMNTGELFF. In nucleotides, the CDR3 is TGCGCCAGCAACCAGCGGATGAACACCGGGGAGCTGTTTTTT. The chain links TRBV5-1 to TRBJ2-2; the D gene is possibly TRBD2 (5 bases). The CDR3 runs 14 residues. Trimming stripped 6 bases from V and 1 base from J, with 10 bases between. Looked up from germline, CDR1 is SGHRS and CDR2 is YFSETQ. Drawing the rest from reference TRBV5-1 and TRBJ2-2, the complete variable domain is KAGVTQTPRYLIKTRGQQVTLSCSPISGHRSVSWYQQTPGQGLQFLFEYFSETQRNKGNFPGRFSGRQFSNSRSEMNVSTLELGDSALYLCASNQRMNTGELFFGEGSRLTVL.

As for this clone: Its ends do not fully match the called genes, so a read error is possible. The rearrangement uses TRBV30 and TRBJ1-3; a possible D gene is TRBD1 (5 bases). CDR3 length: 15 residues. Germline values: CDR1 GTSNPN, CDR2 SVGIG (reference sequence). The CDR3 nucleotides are TGCGGGGCCGCACCTTTACTACGCTCTGGAAACACCATATATTTT. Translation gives CGAAPLLRSGNTIYF.

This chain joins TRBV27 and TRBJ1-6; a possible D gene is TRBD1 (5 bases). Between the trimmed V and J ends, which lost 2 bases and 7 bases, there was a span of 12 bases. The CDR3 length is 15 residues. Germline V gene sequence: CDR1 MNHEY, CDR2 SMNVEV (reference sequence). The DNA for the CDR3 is TGTGCCAGCAGTTTAGACAGCTCCAGAAATTCACCCCTCCACTTT. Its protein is CASSLDSSRNSPLHF.

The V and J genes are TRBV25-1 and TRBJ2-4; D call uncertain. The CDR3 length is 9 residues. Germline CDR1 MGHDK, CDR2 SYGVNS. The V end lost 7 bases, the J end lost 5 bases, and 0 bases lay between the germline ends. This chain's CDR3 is CASKNIQYF. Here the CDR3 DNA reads TGTGCCAGCAAAAACATTCAGTACTTC.

CDR3 bases: TGTGCCAGCAGCTTAGCGCTTCCCGGGGGGTTCGCGAACACCGGGGAGCTGTTTTTT. Translating it yields CASSLALPGGFANTGELFF. V and J are TRBV7-6 and TRBJ2-2; 7 bases agree with TRBD2. The CDR3 covers 19 residues. J gave up 0 bases and V 0 bases, and 10 bases lay outside the gene matches. Looked up from germline, CDR1 is SGHVS and CDR2 is FNYEAQ.

In DNA, the CDR3 is TGTGCCAGCTCCCCTTCCGACTCCTACGAGCAGTACGTC. Its translation: CASSPSDSYEQYV. J is TRBJ2-7 and V is TRBV18, with unresolved D. Germline loops: CDR1 KGHSH, CDR2 LQKENI. The CDR3 consists of 13 residues. V lost 6 bases and J lost 0, with 9 bases in between.

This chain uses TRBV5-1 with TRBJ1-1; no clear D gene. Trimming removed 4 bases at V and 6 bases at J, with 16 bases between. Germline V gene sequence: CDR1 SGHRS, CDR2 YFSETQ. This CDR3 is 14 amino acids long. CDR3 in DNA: TGCGCCAGCAGCCTGGGCAATCCTTGGCCTGAAGCTTTCTTT. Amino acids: CASSLGNPWPEAFF.

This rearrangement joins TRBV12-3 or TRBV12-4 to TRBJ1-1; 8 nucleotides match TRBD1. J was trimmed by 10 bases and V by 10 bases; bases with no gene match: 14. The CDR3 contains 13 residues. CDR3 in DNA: TGTGCCACCGCATCCGGACAGGGATCCTTAGCTTTCTTT. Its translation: CATASGQGSLAFF.

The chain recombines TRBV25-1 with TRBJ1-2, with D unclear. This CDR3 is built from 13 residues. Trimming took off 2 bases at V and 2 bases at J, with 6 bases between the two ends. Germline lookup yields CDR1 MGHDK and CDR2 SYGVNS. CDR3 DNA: TGTGCCAGCAGTGAAAGTCAGAACTATGGCTACACCTTC. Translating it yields CASSESQNYGYTF.

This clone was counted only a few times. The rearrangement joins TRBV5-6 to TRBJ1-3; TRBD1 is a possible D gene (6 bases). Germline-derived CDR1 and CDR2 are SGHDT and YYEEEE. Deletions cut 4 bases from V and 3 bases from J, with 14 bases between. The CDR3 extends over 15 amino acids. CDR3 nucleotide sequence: TGTGCCAGCAGCCCCGGGGGGGCGTATGGAAACACCATATATTTT. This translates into CASSPGGAYGNTIYF.

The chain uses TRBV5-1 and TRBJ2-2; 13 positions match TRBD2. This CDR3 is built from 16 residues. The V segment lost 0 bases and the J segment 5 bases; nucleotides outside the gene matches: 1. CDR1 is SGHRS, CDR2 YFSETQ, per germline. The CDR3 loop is CASSLGGLAGTGELFF. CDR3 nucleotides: TGCGCCAGCAGCTTGGGGGGACTAGCGGGGACCGGGGAGCTGTTTTTT.

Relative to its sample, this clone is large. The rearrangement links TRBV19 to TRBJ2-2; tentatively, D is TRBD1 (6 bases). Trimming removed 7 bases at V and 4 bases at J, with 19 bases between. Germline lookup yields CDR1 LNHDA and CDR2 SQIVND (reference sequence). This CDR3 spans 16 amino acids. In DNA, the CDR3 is TGTGCCAGTATTTTGAGAGGGGACACCGCCACCGGGGAGCTGTTTTTT. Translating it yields CASILRGDTATGELFF.

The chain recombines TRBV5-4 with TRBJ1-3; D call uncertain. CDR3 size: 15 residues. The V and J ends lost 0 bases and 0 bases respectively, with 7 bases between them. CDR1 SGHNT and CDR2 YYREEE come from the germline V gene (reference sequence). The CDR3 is CASSLGSGSGNTIYF. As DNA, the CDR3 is TGTGCCAGCAGCTTGGGTAGCGGCTCTGGAAACACCATATATTTT.

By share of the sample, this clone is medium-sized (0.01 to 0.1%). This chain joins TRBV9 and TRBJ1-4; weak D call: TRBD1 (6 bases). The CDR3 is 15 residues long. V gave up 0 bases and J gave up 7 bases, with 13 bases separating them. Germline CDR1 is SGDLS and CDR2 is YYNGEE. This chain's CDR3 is CASSVEGGRGEKLFF. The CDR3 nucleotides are TGTGCCAGCAGCGTAGAAGGGGGAAGGGGTGAAAAACTGTTTTTT.

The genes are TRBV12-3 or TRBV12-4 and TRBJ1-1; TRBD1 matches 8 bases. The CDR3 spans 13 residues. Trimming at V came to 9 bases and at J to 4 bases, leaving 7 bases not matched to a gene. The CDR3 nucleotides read TGTGCCAGAGCCCTACAGGGGGGCACTGAAGCTTTCTTT. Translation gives CARALQGGTEAFF.

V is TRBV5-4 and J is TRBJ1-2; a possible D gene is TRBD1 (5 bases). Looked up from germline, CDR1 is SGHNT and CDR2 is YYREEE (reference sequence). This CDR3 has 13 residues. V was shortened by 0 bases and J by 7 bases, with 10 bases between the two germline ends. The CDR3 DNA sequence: TGTGCCAGCAGCTTGGAGCAGGGAACTGGCTACACCTTC. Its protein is CASSLEQGTGYTF.

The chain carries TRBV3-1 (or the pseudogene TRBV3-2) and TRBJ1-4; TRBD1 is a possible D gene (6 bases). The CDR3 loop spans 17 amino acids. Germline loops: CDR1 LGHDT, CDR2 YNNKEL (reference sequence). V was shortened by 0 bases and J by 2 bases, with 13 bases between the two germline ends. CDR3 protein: CASSQDSGGQTNEKLFF. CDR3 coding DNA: TGTGCCAGCAGCCAAGATTCAGGCGGACAGACTAATGAAAAACTGTTTTTT.

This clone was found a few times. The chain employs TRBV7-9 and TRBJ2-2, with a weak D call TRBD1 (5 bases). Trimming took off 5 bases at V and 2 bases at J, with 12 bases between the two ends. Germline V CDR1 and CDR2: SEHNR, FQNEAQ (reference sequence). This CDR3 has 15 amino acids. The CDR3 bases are TGTGCCAGCAGCCATTCCCAGGGTAACACCGGGGAGCTGTTTTTT. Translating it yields CASSHSQGNTGELFF.